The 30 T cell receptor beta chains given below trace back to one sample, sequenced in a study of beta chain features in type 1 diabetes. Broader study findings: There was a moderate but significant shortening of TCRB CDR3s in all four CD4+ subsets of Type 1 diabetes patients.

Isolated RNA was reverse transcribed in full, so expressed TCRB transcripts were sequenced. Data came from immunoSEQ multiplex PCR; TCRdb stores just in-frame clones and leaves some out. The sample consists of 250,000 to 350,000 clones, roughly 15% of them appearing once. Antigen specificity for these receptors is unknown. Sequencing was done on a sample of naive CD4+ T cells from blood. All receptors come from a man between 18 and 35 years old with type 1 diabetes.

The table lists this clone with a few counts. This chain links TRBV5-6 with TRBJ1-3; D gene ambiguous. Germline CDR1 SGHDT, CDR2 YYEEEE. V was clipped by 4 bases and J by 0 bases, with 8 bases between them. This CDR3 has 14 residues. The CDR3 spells CASSPNFSGNTIYF. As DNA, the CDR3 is TGTGCCAGCAGCCCTAATTTCTCTGGAAACACCATATATTTT.

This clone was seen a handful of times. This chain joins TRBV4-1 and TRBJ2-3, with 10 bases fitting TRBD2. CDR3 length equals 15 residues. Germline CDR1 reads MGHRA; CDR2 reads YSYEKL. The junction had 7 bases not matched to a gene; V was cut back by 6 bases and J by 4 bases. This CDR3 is CASRLAGTIADTQYF. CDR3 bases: TGCGCCAGCAGACTAGCGGGAACAATAGCAGATACGCAGTATTTT.

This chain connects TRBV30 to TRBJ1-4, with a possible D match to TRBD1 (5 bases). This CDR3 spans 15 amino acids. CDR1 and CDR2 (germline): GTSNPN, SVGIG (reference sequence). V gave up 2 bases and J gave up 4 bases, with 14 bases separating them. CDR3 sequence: CAWSTLRQINEKLFF. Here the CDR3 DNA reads TGTGCCTGGAGTACGTTGAGACAGATTAATGAAAAACTGTTTTTT.

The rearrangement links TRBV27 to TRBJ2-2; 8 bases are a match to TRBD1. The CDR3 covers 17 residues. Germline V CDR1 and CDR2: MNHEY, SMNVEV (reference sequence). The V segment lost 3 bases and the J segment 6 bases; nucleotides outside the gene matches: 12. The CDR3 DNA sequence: TGTGCCAGCAGTTTGGTCCGGACAGGGCCCTGGGCCGGGGAGCTGTTTTTT. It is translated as CASSLVRTGPWAGELFF.

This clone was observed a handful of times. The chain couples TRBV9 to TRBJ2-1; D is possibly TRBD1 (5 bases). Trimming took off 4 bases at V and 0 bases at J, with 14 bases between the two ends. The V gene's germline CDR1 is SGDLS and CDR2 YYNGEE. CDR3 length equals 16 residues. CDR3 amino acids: CASSSRGTDSYNEQFF. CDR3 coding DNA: TGTGCCAGCAGCTCAAGGGGTACAGACTCCTACAATGAGCAGTTCTTC.

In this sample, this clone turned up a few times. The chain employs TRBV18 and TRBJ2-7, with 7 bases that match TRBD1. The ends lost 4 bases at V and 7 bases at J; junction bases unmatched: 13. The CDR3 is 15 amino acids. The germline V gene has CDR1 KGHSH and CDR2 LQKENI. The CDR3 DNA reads TGTGCCAGCTCACGAGGGAGACAGGGCAAGGGGGAGCAGTACTTC. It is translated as CASSRGRQGKGEQYF.

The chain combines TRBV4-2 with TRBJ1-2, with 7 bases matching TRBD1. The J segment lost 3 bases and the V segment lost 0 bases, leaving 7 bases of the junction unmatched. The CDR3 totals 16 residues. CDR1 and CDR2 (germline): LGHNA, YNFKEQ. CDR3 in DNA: TGTGCCAGCAGCCAAGACGGCGACAGGGTGTACTATGGCTACACCTTC. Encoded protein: CASSQDGDRVYYGYTF.

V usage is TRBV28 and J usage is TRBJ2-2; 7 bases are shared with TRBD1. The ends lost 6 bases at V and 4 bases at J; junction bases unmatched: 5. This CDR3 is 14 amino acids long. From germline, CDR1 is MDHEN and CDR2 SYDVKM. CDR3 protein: CASRGQTLTGELFF. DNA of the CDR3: TGTGCCAGCAGGGGACAGACCCTCACCGGGGAGCTGTTTTTT.

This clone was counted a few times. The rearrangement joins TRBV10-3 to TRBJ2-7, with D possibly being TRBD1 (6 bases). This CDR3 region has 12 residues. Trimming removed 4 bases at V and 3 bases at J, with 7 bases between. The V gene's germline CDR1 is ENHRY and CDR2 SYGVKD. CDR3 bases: TGTGCCATCAGTGGGGACAACTACGAGCAGTACTTC. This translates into CAISGDNYEQYF.

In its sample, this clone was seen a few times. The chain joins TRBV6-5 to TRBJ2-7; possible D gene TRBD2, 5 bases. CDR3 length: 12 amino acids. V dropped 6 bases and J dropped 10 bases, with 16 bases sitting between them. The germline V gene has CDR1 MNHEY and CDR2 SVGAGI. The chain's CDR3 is CASRKPFGVQYF. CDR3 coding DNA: TGTGCCAGCAGGAAACCTTTCGGGGTACAGTACTTC.

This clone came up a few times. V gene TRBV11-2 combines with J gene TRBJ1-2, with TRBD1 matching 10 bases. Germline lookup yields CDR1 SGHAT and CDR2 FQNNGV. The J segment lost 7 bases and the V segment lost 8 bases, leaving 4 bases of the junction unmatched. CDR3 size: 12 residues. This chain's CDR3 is CASGTGASGYTF. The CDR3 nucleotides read TGTGCCAGCGGGACAGGGGCCTCTGGCTACACCTTC. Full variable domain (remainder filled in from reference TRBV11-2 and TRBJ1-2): EAGVAQSPRYKIIEKRQSVAFWCNPISGHATLYWYQQILGQGPKLLIQFQNNGVVDDSQLPKDRFSAERLKGVDSTLKIQPAKLEDSAVYLCASGTGASGYTFGSGTRLTVV.

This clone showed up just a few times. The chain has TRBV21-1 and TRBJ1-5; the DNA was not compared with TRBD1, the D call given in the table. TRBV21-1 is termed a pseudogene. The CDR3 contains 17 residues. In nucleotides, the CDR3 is TGTGCCAGCAGCGCACGGGGGACAGATACTAGCAATCAGCCCCAGCATTTT. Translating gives CASSARGTDTSNQPQHF.

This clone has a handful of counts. The CDR3 protein is CASSVGLAGIAKNIQYF. CDR3 DNA: TGTGCCAGCAGCGTAGGACTAGCTGGCATAGCCAAAAACATTCAGTACTTC. This rearrangement joins TRBV9 to TRBJ2-4; 7 positions agree with TRBD2. Germline V gives CDR1 SGDLS, CDR2 YYNGEE. V shed 0 bases and J 0 bases; nucleotides not matched to a gene: 6. The length of the CDR3 is 17 residues.

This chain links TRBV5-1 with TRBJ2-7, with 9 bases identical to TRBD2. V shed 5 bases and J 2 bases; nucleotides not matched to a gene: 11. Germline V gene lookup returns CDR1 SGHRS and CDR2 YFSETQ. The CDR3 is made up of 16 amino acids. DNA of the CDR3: TGCGCCAGCAGGCATACCATAGCGGGAGCCCCCTACGAGCAGTACTTC. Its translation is CASRHTIAGAPYEQYF.

For the CDR3, the DNA is TGTGCCACCAGCAGGAATCGACAGGGGAGCACAGATACGCAGTATTTT. Its protein is CATSRNRQGSTDTQYF. This chain connects TRBV15 to TRBJ2-3, with 8 bases lining up with TRBD1. V shed 3 bases, J shed 0 bases, and the junction held 5 bases outside the gene matches. This CDR3 region has 16 residues. Germline CDR1 reads LNHNV; CDR2 reads YYDKDF (reference sequence).

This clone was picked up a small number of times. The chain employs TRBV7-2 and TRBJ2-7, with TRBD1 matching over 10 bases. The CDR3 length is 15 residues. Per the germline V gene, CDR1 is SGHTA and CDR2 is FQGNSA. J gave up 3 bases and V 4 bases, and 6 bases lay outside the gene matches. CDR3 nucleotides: TGTGCCAGCAGCTCGGCCGGGACAGGGGACTACGAGCAGTACTTC. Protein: CASSSAGTGDYEQYF. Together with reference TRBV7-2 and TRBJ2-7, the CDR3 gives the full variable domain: GAGVSQSPSNKVTEKGKDVELRCDPISGHTALYWYRQSLGQGLEFLIYFQGNSAPDKSGLPSDRFSAERTGGSVSTLTIQRTQQEDSAVYLCASSSAGTGDYEQYFGPGTRLTVT.

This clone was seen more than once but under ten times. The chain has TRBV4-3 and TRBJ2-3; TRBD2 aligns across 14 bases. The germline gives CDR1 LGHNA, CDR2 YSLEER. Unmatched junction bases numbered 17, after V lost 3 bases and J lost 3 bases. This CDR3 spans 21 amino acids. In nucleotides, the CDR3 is TGCGCCAGCAGCCACGAGCCGGGACTAGCGGGGGATATAGCACTGACAGATACGCAGTATTTT. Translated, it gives CASSHEPGLAGDIALTDTQYF.

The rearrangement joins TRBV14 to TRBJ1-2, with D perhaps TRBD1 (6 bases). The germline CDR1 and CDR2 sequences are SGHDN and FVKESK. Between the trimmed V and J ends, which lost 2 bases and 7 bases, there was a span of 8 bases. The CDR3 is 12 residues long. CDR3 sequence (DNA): TGTGCCAGCAGCCAAACAGGGCTTGGCTACACCTTC. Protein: CASSQTGLGYTF.

The CDR3 bases are TGTGCCAGCCGCTCAGGACAGGTTTTCTATGGCTACACCTTC. It encodes CASRSGQVFYGYTF. V gene TRBV6-6 combines with J gene TRBJ1-2; 7 bases map to TRBD1. This CDR3 has 14 residues. The germline gives CDR1 MNHNY, CDR2 SVGAGI (reference sequence). Germline trimming cut 8 bases from V and 4 bases from J; bases unmatched to any gene: 10.

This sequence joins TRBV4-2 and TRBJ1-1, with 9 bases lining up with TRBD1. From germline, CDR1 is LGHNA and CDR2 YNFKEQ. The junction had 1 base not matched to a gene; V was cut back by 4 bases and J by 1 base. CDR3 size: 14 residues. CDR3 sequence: CASSLGQGNTEAFF. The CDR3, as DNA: TGTGCCAGCAGCCTGGGACAGGGGAACACTGAAGCTTTCTTT.

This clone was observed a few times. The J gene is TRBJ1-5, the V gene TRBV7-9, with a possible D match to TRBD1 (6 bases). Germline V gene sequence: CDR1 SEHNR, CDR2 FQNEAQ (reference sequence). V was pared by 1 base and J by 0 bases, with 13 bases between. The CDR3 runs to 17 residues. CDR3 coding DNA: TGTGCCAGCAGCTTAGGCTCAGGGGATAATAGCAATCAGCCCCAGCATTTT. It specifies CASSLGSGDNSNQPQHF.

This chain's CDR3 is CASSRMGWTSGKISYEQYF. CDR3 in DNA: TGCGCCAGCAGCCGTATGGGATGGACTAGCGGGAAAATCTCCTACGAGCAGTACTTC. This chain connects TRBV4-1 to TRBJ2-7, with 12 bases matching TRBD2. V lost 4 bases to trimming and J lost 0 bases; unmatched junction nucleotides: 13. Per germline, CDR1 MGHRA and CDR2 YSYEKL. The CDR3 totals 19 residues.

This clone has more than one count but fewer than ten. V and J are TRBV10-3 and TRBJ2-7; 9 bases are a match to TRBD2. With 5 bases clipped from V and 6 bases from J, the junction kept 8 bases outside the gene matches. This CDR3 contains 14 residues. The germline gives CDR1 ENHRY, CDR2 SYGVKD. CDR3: CAISLGAGGGEQYF. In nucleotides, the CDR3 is TGTGCCATCAGTTTGGGAGCGGGAGGTGGCGAGCAGTACTTC.

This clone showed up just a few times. Here the CDR3 reads CASSLEPGTKLFF. The CDR3 DNA follows: TGTGCCAGCAGCTTAGAGCCAGGGACTAAACTGTTTTTT. This sequence joins TRBV11-2 and TRBJ1-4; possible D gene TRBD1, 5 bases. Germline CDR1 reads SGHAT; CDR2 reads FQNNGV. V was pared by 0 bases and J by 11 bases, with 10 bases between. The CDR3 extends over 13 amino acids.

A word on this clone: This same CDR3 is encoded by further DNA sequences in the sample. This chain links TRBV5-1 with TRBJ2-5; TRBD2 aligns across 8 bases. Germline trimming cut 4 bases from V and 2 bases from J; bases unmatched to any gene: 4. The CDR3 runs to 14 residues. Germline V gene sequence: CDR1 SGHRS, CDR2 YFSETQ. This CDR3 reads CASSTGTRQETQYF. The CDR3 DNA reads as TGCGCCAGCAGCACCGGGACTAGACAAGAGACCCAGTACTTC.

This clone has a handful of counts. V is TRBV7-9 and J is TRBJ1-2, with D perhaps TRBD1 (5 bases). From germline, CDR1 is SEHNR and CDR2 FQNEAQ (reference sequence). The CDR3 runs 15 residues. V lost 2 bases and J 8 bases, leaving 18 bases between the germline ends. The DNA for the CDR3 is TGTGCCAGCAGCTTAATTCCGGCAGGGCGGTTGGGCTACACCTTC. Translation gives CASSLIPAGRLGYTF.

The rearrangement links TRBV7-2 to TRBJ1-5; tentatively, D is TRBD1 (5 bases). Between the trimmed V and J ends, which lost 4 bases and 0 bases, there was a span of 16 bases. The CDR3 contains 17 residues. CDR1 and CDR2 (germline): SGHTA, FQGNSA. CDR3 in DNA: TGTGCCAGCAGCTCGACGTCGACAGAACCTAGCAATCAGCCCCAGCATTTT. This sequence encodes CASSSTSTEPSNQPQHF.

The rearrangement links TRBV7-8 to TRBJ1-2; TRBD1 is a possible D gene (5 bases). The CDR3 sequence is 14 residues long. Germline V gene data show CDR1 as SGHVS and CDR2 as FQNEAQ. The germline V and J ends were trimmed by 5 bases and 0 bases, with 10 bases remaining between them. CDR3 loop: CASSVMTANYGYTF. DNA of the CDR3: TGTGCCAGCAGCGTTATGACAGCTAACTATGGCTACACCTTC.

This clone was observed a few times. CDR3 coding DNA: TGTGCCAGCAGCGTCGGTACCGGGGACAAAAACATTCAGTACTTC. It codes for CASSVGTGDKNIQYF. The V and J genes are TRBV9 and TRBJ2-4; TRBD2 might be the D (5 bases). The CDR3 runs 15 residues. Trimming stripped 2 bases from V and 3 bases from J, with 12 bases between. From germline, CDR1 is SGDLS and CDR2 YYNGEE.

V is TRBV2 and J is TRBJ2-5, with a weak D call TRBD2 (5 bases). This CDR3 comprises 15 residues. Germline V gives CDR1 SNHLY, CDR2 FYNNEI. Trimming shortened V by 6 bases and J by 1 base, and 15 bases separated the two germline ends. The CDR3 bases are TGTGCCAGCAGCGCCGCACTAGATTTCCAAGAGACCCAGTACTTC. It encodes CASSAALDFQETQYF.